The 22 T cell receptor beta chains below come from one sample, sequenced in a study of CD8 T cells in ankylosing spondylitis. TCRdb reanalysed the 5' RACE reads using MiXCR and keeps one entry per CDR3 protein. The sample includes around 30,000 distinct CDR3 sequences, around 5.2% of them seen just once. The sequenced sample consisted of blood, either unsorted or a sorted T cell fraction (not recorded which). The receptors originated from a female donor with ankylosing spondylitis or in good health (not recorded which).

V gene TRBV9 combines with J gene TRBJ2-7; 8 positions match TRBD2. Germline lookup yields CDR1 SGDLS and CDR2 YYNGEE. This CDR3 contains 16 residues. The V segment lost 4 bases and the J segment 0 bases; nucleotides outside the gene matches: 9. The CDR3 coding sequence is TGTGCCAGCAGCCCTCAAAGCGGGGGCGGCTCCTACGAGCAGTACTTC. Protein: CASSPQSGGGSYEQYF.

This clonotype was seen at least ten times. The rearrangement links TRBV9 to TRBJ1-1, with TRBD1 matching 8 bases. Trimming removed 7 bases from V and 7 bases from J; junction bases left unmatched: 12. Germline V gene lookup returns CDR1 SGDLS and CDR2 YYNGEE. The CDR3 contains 14 residues. CDR3 nucleotides: TGTGCCAGCGCCGGGTGGCAGGGGGCAAGTGAAGCTTTCTTT. Translated, it gives CASAGWQGASEAFF.

This clonotype was observed at least ten times. The gene calls are TRBV9 and TRBJ2-1; D is unresolved. Germline loops: CDR1 SGDLS, CDR2 YYNGEE. CDR3 size: 14 residues. V lost 0 bases to trimming and J lost 13 bases, with 17 bases between them. The CDR3 DNA reads as TGTGCCAGCAGCGTAGGCGGCCGCGAGGACGTACAGTTCTTC. Its protein is CASSVGGREDVQFF.

In its sample, this clonotype was seen many times. V usage is TRBV9 and J usage is TRBJ2-2, with D tentatively TRBD1 (6 bases). Trimming cost V 6 bases and J 1 base, with 13 bases left between them. Germline values: CDR1 SGDLS, CDR2 YYNGEE. The CDR3 loop spans 15 amino acids. The CDR3 nucleotides read TGTGCCAGCACCTTGGACAGTAGGAACACCGGGGAGCTGTTTTTT. Amino acids: CASTLDSRNTGELFF.

There are many counts of this clonotype. The chain recombines TRBV9 with TRBJ1-4; D gene ambiguous. The germline gives CDR1 SGDLS, CDR2 YYNGEE. Trimming took 4 bases from V and 2 from J, leaving 9 bases between them. The CDR3 loop spans 14 amino acids. CDR3 in amino acids: CASSLTPTNEKLFF. CDR3 DNA sequence: TGTGCCAGCAGCCTTACTCCCACTAATGAAAAACTGTTTTTT.

This clonotype qualifies as medium-sized (0.01 to 0.1%). CDR3 sequence (DNA): TGTGCCAGCAGCGTAGGGGCAGGGACGAATAACTATGGCTACACCTTC. This sequence encodes CASSVGAGTNNYGYTF. The chain joins TRBV9 to TRBJ1-2; weak D call: TRBD1 (5 bases). Trimming pared 0 bases from V and 1 base from J, leaving 13 bases between. This CDR3 has 16 residues. Germline V gives CDR1 SGDLS, CDR2 YYNGEE.

This clonotype appeared many times. The rearrangement links TRBV9 to TRBJ2-1; TRBD2 matches at 13 bases. Germline V gene data show CDR1 as SGDLS and CDR2 as YYNGEE. The CDR3 loop spans 20 amino acids. The trim removed 4 bases at V and 0 bases at J, leaving 13 bases unmatched. CDR3 DNA sequence: TGTGCCAGCAGCCCTCGGACTAGCGGGAGCGTCCTGAGCTCCTACAATGAGCAGTTCTTC. This translates into CASSPRTSGSVLSSYNEQFF.

This clonotype came up many times. This chain uses TRBV9 with TRBJ2-2, with D possibly matching TRBD1 (5 bases). Between the trimmed V and J ends, which lost 2 bases and 5 bases, there was a span of 7 bases. Germline V gene data show CDR1 as SGDLS and CDR2 as YYNGEE. CDR3 size: 13 residues. This CDR3 reads CASSVQGTGELFF. The CDR3 DNA follows: TGTGCCAGCAGCGTCCAGGGTACCGGGGAGCTGTTTTTT. Combining the CDR3 with reference TRBV9 and TRBJ2-2 gives the whole variable domain DSGVTQTPKHLITATGQRVTLRCSPRSGDLSVYWYQQSLDQGLQFLIQYYNGEERAKGNILERFSAQQFPDLHSELNLSSLELGDSALYFCASSVQGTGELFFGEGSRLTVL.

V and J are TRBV9 and TRBJ1-6; tentatively, D is TRBD1 (5 bases). Looked up from germline, CDR1 is SGDLS and CDR2 is YYNGEE. The CDR3 runs 15 residues. Trimming took 3 bases from V and 3 from J, leaving 10 bases between them. In nucleotides, the CDR3 is TGTGCCAGCAGCGCCGACCAGGGCTATAATTCACCCCTCCACTTT. It specifies CASSADQGYNSPLHF.

This clonotype occurred many times. The chain uses TRBV9 and TRBJ2-7; D is undetermined. V lost 2 bases and J 0 bases, leaving 9 bases between the germline ends. Germline V lookup: CDR1 SGDLS, CDR2 YYNGEE. The CDR3 length is 14 residues. Here the CDR3 DNA reads TGTGCCAGCAGCGTGTTAACAGACTCCTACGAGCAGTACTTC. Protein sequence: CASSVLTDSYEQYF.

This clonotype was counted ten times or more. This rearrangement joins TRBV9 to TRBJ1-5; no clear D gene. This CDR3 spans 15 amino acids. Trimming took 0 bases from V and 5 from J, leaving 12 bases between them. Germline lookup yields CDR1 SGDLS and CDR2 YYNGEE. CDR3 residues: CASSVGNQPYQPQHF. In DNA form, the CDR3 reads TGTGCCAGCAGCGTAGGTAATCAGCCCTATCAGCCCCAGCATTTT. Looking up the rest from reference TRBV9 and TRBJ1-5 gives the full variable domain: DSGVTQTPKHLITATGQRVTLRCSPRSGDLSVYWYQQSLDQGLQFLIQYYNGEERAKGNILERFSAQQFPDLHSELNLSSLELGDSALYFCASSVGNQPYQPQHFGDGTRLSIL.

In this sample, this clonotype turned up many times. V and J are TRBV9 and TRBJ2-1, with 9 bases lining up with TRBD1. The V gene end was trimmed by 4 bases and the J gene end by 6 bases; junction bases not matched to a gene: 17. Per germline, CDR1 SGDLS and CDR2 YYNGEE. CDR3 length: 18 residues. CDR3 in amino acids: CASSTSDLQGAGINEQFF. The CDR3 DNA reads TGTGCCAGCAGCACCTCAGACTTACAGGGGGCAGGGATCAATGAGCAGTTCTTC.

This clonotype was observed at least ten times. The V and J genes are TRBV9 and TRBJ2-2; D is ambiguous. Germline V CDR1 and CDR2: SGDLS, YYNGEE. Trimming took 0 bases from V and 3 from J, leaving 6 bases between them. This CDR3 contains 14 residues. The CDR3 spells CASSVARYTGELFF. CDR3 nucleotides: TGTGCCAGCAGCGTAGCCAGGTACACCGGGGAGCTGTTTTTT.

This clonotype is categorized as medium-sized. The chain combines TRBV9 with TRBJ1-4; 9 nucleotides match TRBD1. Germline CDR1 reads SGDLS; CDR2 reads YYNGEE. The junction had 9 bases not matched to a gene; V was cut back by 2 bases and J by 7 bases. This CDR3 has 16 residues. DNA of the CDR3: TGTGCCAGCAGCGTGGATACAGGGGGCGGATTTGAAAAACTGTTTTTT. This translates into CASSVDTGGGFEKLFF.

This clonotype was observed at least ten times. The V and J genes are TRBV9 and TRBJ2-1, with TRBD2 as a possible D gene (6 bases). The CDR3 length is 15 residues. Germline CDR1 and CDR2: SGDLS and YYNGEE. Trimming cost V 0 bases and J 7 bases, with 14 bases left between them. The CDR3 DNA is TGTGCCAGCAGCGTAGGAGGCGGGGCACAAAATGAGCAGTTCTTC. It yields the protein CASSVGGGAQNEQFF.

The chain employs TRBV9 and TRBJ1-2; 7 bases are shared with TRBD1. Germline V gives CDR1 SGDLS, CDR2 YYNGEE. The ends lost 4 bases at V and 0 bases at J; junction bases unmatched: 15. CDR3 length: 18 residues. The CDR3 reads CASSSPRDRPVPNYGYTF. CDR3 DNA sequence: TGTGCCAGCAGCTCGCCCCGGGACAGACCAGTGCCTAACTATGGCTACACCTTC. Full variable domain (missing parts from reference TRBV9 and TRBJ1-2): DSGVTQTPKHLITATGQRVTLRCSPRSGDLSVYWYQQSLDQGLQFLIQYYNGEERAKGNILERFSAQQFPDLHSELNLSSLELGDSALYFCASSSPRDRPVPNYGYTFGSGTRLTVV.

This clonotype is medium-sized in the sample. J is TRBJ2-7 and V is TRBV9; TRBD1 aligns across 10 bases. V shed 3 bases and J 0 bases; nucleotides not matched to a gene: 3. The CDR3 is made up of 15 amino acids. Looked up from germline, CDR1 is SGDLS and CDR2 is YYNGEE. The CDR3 here is CASSGGQGPSYEQYF. The CDR3 nucleotides are TGTGCCAGCAGCGGGGGACAGGGGCCCTCCTACGAGCAGTACTTC.

This clonotype has ten or more counts. This chain uses TRBV9 with TRBJ2-1, with D maybe TRBD1 (5 bases). The germline gives CDR1 SGDLS, CDR2 YYNGEE. The CDR3 consists of 13 residues. Trimming stripped 4 bases from V and 4 bases from J, with 9 bases between. CDR3 coding DNA: TGTGCCAGCAGCTCTCAGGGATACAATGAGCAGTTCTTC. Translated: CASSSQGYNEQFF.

This clonotype was counted ten times or more. The genes are TRBV9 and TRBJ1-1; maybe TRBD1 (6 bases). Between the trimmed V and J ends, which lost 3 bases and 1 base, there was a span of 13 bases. CDR1 is SGDLS, CDR2 YYNGEE, per germline. The CDR3 has 15 amino acids. The CDR3 sequence is CASSASGQPNTEAFF. The DNA of the CDR3 is TGTGCCAGCAGCGCATCCGGACAGCCGAACACTGAAGCTTTCTTT.

This clonotype rates as medium-sized. The genes are TRBV9 and TRBJ1-2; D may be TRBD1 (6 bases). V was shortened by 2 bases and J by 2 bases, with 16 bases between the two germline ends. The germline CDR1 and CDR2 sequences are SGDLS and YYNGEE. The CDR3 has 16 amino acids. The CDR3 DNA is TGTGCCAGCAGCGTTAGTACAGGGAGGGGGAACTATGGCTACACCTTC. Residues: CASSVSTGRGNYGYTF. The variable domain in full, completed from reference TRBV9 and TRBJ1-2, reads DSGVTQTPKHLITATGQRVTLRCSPRSGDLSVYWYQQSLDQGLQFLIQYYNGEERAKGNILERFSAQQFPDLHSELNLSSLELGDSALYFCASSVSTGRGNYGYTFGSGTRLTVV.

Many counts were recorded for this clonotype. The chain couples TRBV9 to TRBJ2-3; D is perhaps TRBD2 (7 bases). The CDR3 extends over 14 amino acids. The germline V and J ends were trimmed by 3 bases and 6 bases, with 14 bases remaining between them. Germline values: CDR1 SGDLS, CDR2 YYNGEE. The CDR3 coding sequence is TGTGCCAGCAGCGGAGGGGGGGCCATCGATACGCAGTATTTT. It specifies CASSGGGAIDTQYF.

The chain joins TRBV9 to TRBJ2-3; D perhaps matches TRBD2 (6 bases). The CDR3 runs 14 residues. V was pared by 3 bases and J by 5 bases, with 13 bases between. The V gene's germline CDR1 is SGDLS and CDR2 YYNGEE. The CDR3: CASSGTGAIDTQYF. CDR3 nucleotides: TGTGCCAGCAGCGGGACGGGAGCTATAGATACGCAGTATTTT.